One and the same sample provided the 32 T cell receptor beta chains below, sequenced in a study of blood T cell repertoires in COVID-19. Method: immunoSEQ multiplex PCR; TCRdb's copy keeps in-frame clones and lacks some. Among about 120,000 clones listed, more than 80% were seen once. Material: peripheral blood. All receptors come from a man between 70 and 80 years old with active or convalescent COVID-19.

The chain uses TRBV3-1 (or the pseudogene TRBV3-2) and TRBJ2-1; no firm D call. The V gene's germline CDR1 is LGHDT and CDR2 YNNKEL (reference sequence). The CDR3 runs to 12 residues. Trimming took off 3 bases at V and 15 bases at J, with 15 bases between the two ends. The CDR3 region has the DNA TGTGCCAGCAGCCAGAGCTCGGCGGAGAGGTTCTTC. Translation: CASSQSSAERFF.

The chain links TRBV10-3 to TRBJ2-1, with 16 bases fitting TRBD2. The V gene's germline CDR1 is ENHRY and CDR2 SYGVKD. CDR3 length: 18 residues. J was trimmed by 8 bases and V by 8 bases; bases with no gene match: 15. In DNA form, the CDR3 reads TGTGCCATCGCATCCGGGACTAGCGGGAGGGGCCCTATGGATGAGCAGTTCTTC. Protein: CAIASGTSGRGPMDEQFF.

This chain joins TRBV3-1 (or the pseudogene TRBV3-2) and TRBJ2-7, with TRBD2 identical over 12 bases. Germline V lookup: CDR1 LGHDT, CDR2 YNNKEL (reference sequence). The CDR3 length is 15 residues. The ends lost 4 bases at V and 1 base at J; junction bases unmatched: 2. In DNA, the CDR3 is TGTGCCAGCAGCCTAGGGACTAGCGGGTCCTACGAGCAGTACTTC. Translated, it gives CASSLGTSGSYEQYF.

CDR3 protein: CASPWGLAASYEQYF. Written as DNA, the CDR3 is TGCGCCAGCCCCTGGGGACTAGCGGCATCCTACGAGCAGTACTTC. J is TRBJ2-7 and V is TRBV23-1; 11 nucleotides line up with TRBD2. TRBV23-1 is treated as an ORF (open reading frame) with a function not yet certain. V trimming: 8 bases; J trimming: 1 base; junction bases outside the gene matches: 7. The CDR3 has 15 residues.

V usage is TRBV18 and J usage is TRBJ2-5; weak D call: TRBD2 (6 bases). Germline CDR1 is KGHSH and CDR2 is LQKENI. Trimming took 3 bases from V and 3 from J, leaving 17 bases between them. The CDR3 contains 16 residues. The CDR3 nucleotides are TGTGCCAGCTCACCCCTGGCAAGTGCGGGGAAAGAGACCCAGTACTTC. Translating gives CASSPLASAGKETQYF.

The rearrangement links TRBV28 to TRBJ1-1; the match to TRBD1 covers 7 bases. V lost 6 bases to trimming and J lost 5 bases; unmatched junction nucleotides: 6. Germline assignment: CDR1 MDHEN and CDR2 SYDVKM. This CDR3 has 13 residues. CDR3 nucleotide sequence: TGTGCCAGCAGCCCGACAGGGTGGACTGAAGCTTTCTTT. It yields the protein CASSPTGWTEAFF.

V is TRBV6-4 and J is TRBJ1-1, with 9 bases that match TRBD1. J lost 6 bases, V lost 6 bases, and 8 bases had no gene match. This CDR3 is built from 14 residues. From germline, CDR1 is MRHNA and CDR2 SNTAGT. CDR3 protein: CASRSDRGVSEAFF. CDR3 coding DNA: TGTGCCAGCAGAAGCGACAGGGGGGTTTCTGAAGCTTTCTTT.

The rearrangement joins TRBV7-9 to TRBJ2-1; possible D gene TRBD2, 5 bases. The CDR3 contains 17 residues. Germline V lookup: CDR1 SEHNR, CDR2 FQNEAQ (reference sequence). V gave up 5 bases and J gave up 0 bases, with 17 bases separating them. CDR3 in DNA: TGTGCCAGCAGCCCAGTCGGCGACACTAGCTCCTACAATGAGCAGTTCTTC. This translates into CASSPVGDTSSYNEQFF.

The chain is built from TRBV11-3 and TRBJ1-1, with TRBD1 identical over 11 bases. The V segment lost 4 bases and the J segment 5 bases; nucleotides outside the gene matches: 6. Germline lookup yields CDR1 SGHNT and CDR2 YENEEA. This CDR3 region has 15 residues. In nucleotides, the CDR3 is TGTGCCAGCAGCTCCGGCTGGGACAGGGGGACTGAAGCTTTCTTT. Translated, it gives CASSSGWDRGTEAFF.

The V gene is TRBV24-1, the J gene TRBJ2-1; a weak D match, TRBD2 (6 bases). The CDR3 length is 13 residues. Germline V gene sequence: CDR1 KGHDR, CDR2 SFDVKD. V gave up 9 bases and J gave up 3 bases, with 11 bases separating them. The CDR3 DNA follows: TGTGCCACCGTGGGGGACTTCTACAATGAGCAGTTCTTC. Protein product: CATVGDFYNEQFF.

This chain uses TRBV3-1 (or the pseudogene TRBV3-2) with TRBJ1-1, with D possibly TRBD1 on 5 matching bases. The CDR3 contains 12 residues. Germline lookup yields CDR1 LGHDT and CDR2 YNNKEL (reference sequence). The germline V and J ends were trimmed by 1 base and 11 bases, with 11 bases remaining between them. The CDR3 DNA reads as TGTGCCAGCAGCCAAGGTGGTAGGGGTGCTTTCTTT. The encoded protein is CASSQGGRGAFF.

This clone was counted once. The rearrangement uses TRBV5-1 and TRBJ1-1, with a weak D call TRBD1 (5 bases). V was trimmed by 2 bases and J by 4 bases, leaving 9 bases between them. The CDR3 contains 13 residues. Germline V lookup: CDR1 SGHRS, CDR2 YFSETQ. This chain's CDR3 is CASSFQGGTEAFF. CDR3 in DNA: TGCGCCAGCAGCTTTCAGGGAGGCACTGAAGCTTTCTTT.

This chain connects TRBV24-1 to TRBJ1-2, with a weak D call TRBD1 (5 bases). The ends were cut back, 1 base at V and 4 bases at J, with 12 bases in the middle. The length of the CDR3 is 15 residues. Germline V gene sequence: CDR1 KGHDR, CDR2 SFDVKD. The CDR3 loop reads CATSDFGQGGYGYTF. DNA of the CDR3: TGTGCCACCAGTGATTTTGGCCAGGGCGGCTATGGCTACACCTTC.

This clone was seen a few times. CDR3 coding DNA: TGTGCCAGCAGTTACAGGTCAGGGTATGGCTACACCTTC. Its protein is CASSYRSGYGYTF. This chain links TRBV6-5 with TRBJ1-2, with a possible D match to TRBD1 (5 bases). CDR1 and CDR2 (germline): MNHEY, SVGAGI. The V end was cut by 2 bases, the J end by 5 bases, with 9 bases between. The CDR3 loop spans 13 amino acids.

The J gene is TRBJ1-2, the V gene TRBV5-1; 8 bases are a match to TRBD1. The CDR3 covers 15 residues. The V gene's germline CDR1 is SGHRS and CDR2 YFSETQ. Germline trimming cut 4 bases from V and 2 bases from J; bases unmatched to any gene: 7. The CDR3 spells CASSPGTGGNYGYTF. The CDR3 DNA is TGCGCCAGCAGCCCGGGGACAGGAGGAAACTATGGCTACACCTTC.

This chain uses TRBV18 with TRBJ1-1, with unresolved D. V dropped 4 bases and J dropped 4 bases, with 13 bases sitting between them. There are 14 residues in the CDR3. Germline assignment: CDR1 KGHSH and CDR2 LQKENI. The CDR3 DNA reads TGTGCCAGCTCACGCCTGGGCCTCGGCACTGAAGCTTTCTTT. Encoded protein: CASSRLGLGTEAFF. The entire variable domain, with the rest obtained from reference TRBV18 and TRBJ1-1, is as follows: NAGVMQNPRHLVRRRGQEARLRCSPMKGHSHVYWYRQLPEEGLKFMVYLQKENIIDESGMPKERFSAEFPKEGPSILRIQQVVRGDSAAYFCASSRLGLGTEAFFGQGTRLTVV.

This clone has more than one count but fewer than ten. V and J are TRBV28 and TRBJ1-4; unclear D gene. V lost 7 bases, J lost 4 bases, and 13 bases lay in between. Germline V CDR1 and CDR2: MDHEN, SYDVKM. CDR3 length: 14 residues. Here the CDR3 reads CASTPGYNNEKLFF. In DNA form, the CDR3 reads TGTGCCAGCACCCCGGGGTACAATAATGAAAAACTGTTTTTT.

The chain employs TRBV24-1 and TRBJ2-7; 8 positions agree with TRBD1. V shed 4 bases, J shed 5 bases, and the junction held 6 bases outside the gene matches. The CDR3 length is 14 residues. The germline gives CDR1 KGHDR, CDR2 SFDVKD. CDR3 residues: CATSDIQGADEQYF. The CDR3 DNA reads as TGTGCCACCAGTGACATCCAGGGGGCGGACGAGCAGTACTTC.

This chain joins TRBV5-6 and TRBJ2-7; 7 bases map to TRBD1. J gave up 3 bases and V 1 base, and 7 bases lay outside the gene matches. The germline V gene encodes CDR1 SGHDT and CDR2 YYEEEE. CDR3 size: 15 residues. CDR3 in amino acids: CASSLIGGAVYEQYF. The DNA of the CDR3 is TGTGCCAGCAGCTTGATAGGGGGCGCGGTCTACGAGCAGTACTTC.

The rearrangement joins TRBV6-2 or TRBV6-3 to TRBJ1-2; the match to TRBD1 covers 7 bases. Trimming at V came to 5 bases and at J to 0 bases, leaving 3 bases not matched to a gene. The CDR3 is 14 residues long. Germline V lookup: CDR1 MNHEY, CDR2 SVGEGT. CDR3 nucleotides: TGTGCCAGCAGTAGGGGACAGACTAACTATGGCTACACCTTC. Protein product: CASSRGQTNYGYTF.

The chain has TRBV6-6 and TRBJ1-1, with 7 positions matching TRBD1. V was pared by 2 bases and J by 1 base, with 7 bases of the junction left unmatched. This CDR3 is built from 16 residues. CDR1 is MNHNY and CDR2 is SVGAGI in the germline V gene (reference sequence). CDR3 sequence: CASSYAPTGQNTEAFF. The CDR3 DNA sequence: TGTGCCAGCAGTTACGCCCCGACAGGGCAGAACACTGAAGCTTTCTTT.

The chain combines TRBV7-2 with TRBJ2-7, with D perhaps TRBD1 (6 bases). Trimming removed 1 base at V and 0 bases at J, with 16 bases between. Germline V gene sequence: CDR1 SGHTA, CDR2 FQGNSA. The CDR3 has 17 amino acids. CDR3: CASSLGAGTLSSYEQYF. The CDR3 region has the DNA TGTGCCAGCAGCTTAGGTGCCGGGACATTGAGCTCCTACGAGCAGTACTTC.

This clone appeared a single time. V is TRBV4-1 and J is TRBJ2-2; TRBD1 is a possible D gene (6 bases). Germline V CDR1 and CDR2: MGHRA, YSYEKL. Between the trimmed V and J ends, which lost 7 bases and 2 bases, there was a span of 23 bases. The CDR3 runs 18 residues. The CDR3 DNA reads TGCGCCAGCACCGGAGATGGGGGCGTCTCTGTAAACACCGGGGAGCTGTTTTTT. Residues: CASTGDGGVSVNTGELFF.

The V call is TRBV6-6, the J call TRBJ1-6; 7 bases map to TRBD1. The CDR3 consists of 14 residues. Germline trimming cut 6 bases from V and 9 bases from J; bases unmatched to any gene: 8. In germline, CDR1 is MNHNY, CDR2 SVGAGI (reference sequence). The CDR3 bases are TGTGCCAGCAGCAAAACAGGGGTGGCTTCACCCCTCCACTTT. It translates to CASSKTGVASPLHF.

This clone was observed a single time. V usage is TRBV4-2 and J usage is TRBJ2-7; TRBD1 matches 8 bases. V was clipped by 3 bases and J by 3 bases; unmatched bases: 10. Germline V gene data show CDR1 as LGHNA and CDR2 as YNFKEQ. The CDR3 totals 16 residues. The CDR3 is CASSHAGQGGRYEQYF. The DNA for the CDR3 is TGTGCCAGCAGCCACGCTGGACAGGGAGGTCGCTACGAGCAGTACTTC.

J is TRBJ2-7 and V is TRBV27, with 7 bases matching TRBD1. This CDR3 comprises 14 residues. Germline V gene lookup returns CDR1 MNHEY and CDR2 SMNVEV (reference sequence). The V gene end was trimmed by 5 bases and the J gene end by 2 bases; junction bases not matched to a gene: 6. Here the CDR3 reads CASSLGTAPYEQYF. CDR3 in DNA: TGTGCCAGCAGTCTCGGGACAGCCCCCTACGAGCAGTACTTC.

This clone was seen once. The chain recombines TRBV5-1 with TRBJ1-1, with D unresolved. Per the germline V gene, CDR1 is SGHRS and CDR2 is YFSETQ. CDR3 length equals 11 residues. V lost 0 bases to trimming and J lost 5 bases, with 2 bases between them. CDR3: CASSLATEAFF. CDR3 nucleotides: TGCGCCAGCAGCTTGGCTACTGAAGCTTTCTTT.

V gene TRBV5-6 combines with J gene TRBJ2-1, with 15 bases lining up with TRBD2. CDR1 is SGHDT, CDR2 YYEEEE, per germline. V gave up 6 bases and J gave up 0 bases; unmatched junction bases: 7. CDR3 length: 18 amino acids. CDR3 sequence: CASNAGLAGGGSYNEQFF. The CDR3 DNA follows: TGTGCCAGCAACGCGGGACTAGCGGGAGGTGGCTCCTACAATGAGCAGTTCTTC. The full variable domain, its missing parts supplied by reference TRBV5-6 and TRBJ2-1, is DAGVTQSPTHLIKTRGQQVTLRCSPKSGHDTVSWYQQALGQGPQFIFQYYEEEERQRGNFPDRFSGHQFPNYSSELNVNALLLGDSALYLCASNAGLAGGGSYNEQFFGPGTRLTVL.

The chain combines TRBV19 with TRBJ1-1; D remains unclear. This CDR3 is built from 14 residues. V lost 2 bases to trimming and J lost 0 bases, with 7 bases between them. The germline CDR1 and CDR2 sequences are LNHDA and SQIVND (reference sequence). CDR3 protein: CASSIRQVNTEAFF. The DNA of the CDR3 is TGTGCCAGTAGTATAAGGCAGGTGAACACTGAAGCTTTCTTT.

CDR3 bases: TGTGCCAGTAGTAAAAGGACAGGAGCGCCAGAGACCCAGTACTTC. It yields the protein CASSKRTGAPETQYF. The chain is built from TRBV19 and TRBJ2-5; 7 nucleotides line up with TRBD1. This CDR3 contains 15 residues. From germline, CDR1 is LNHDA and CDR2 SQIVND (reference sequence). Unmatched junction bases numbered 9, after V lost 4 bases and J lost 4 bases.

V usage is TRBV19 and J usage is TRBJ2-3; D not resolved. V was shortened by 3 bases and J by 11 bases, with 12 bases between the two germline ends. The CDR3 length is 12 residues. Germline values: CDR1 LNHDA, CDR2 SQIVND (reference sequence). CDR3 sequence reads: CASSIANRVQYF. CDR3 in DNA: TGTGCCAGTAGTATCGCGAACCGGGTGCAGTATTTT.

The chain couples TRBV27 to TRBJ2-5, with unresolved D. Germline V gene data show CDR1 as MNHEY and CDR2 as SMNVEV (reference sequence). The CDR3 has 13 residues. V lost 8 bases, J lost 6 bases, and 16 bases lay in between. The CDR3 nucleotides are TGTGCCAGCTCGTCCTCCATCCTAAAGACCCAGTACTTC. Protein: CASSSSILKTQYF.